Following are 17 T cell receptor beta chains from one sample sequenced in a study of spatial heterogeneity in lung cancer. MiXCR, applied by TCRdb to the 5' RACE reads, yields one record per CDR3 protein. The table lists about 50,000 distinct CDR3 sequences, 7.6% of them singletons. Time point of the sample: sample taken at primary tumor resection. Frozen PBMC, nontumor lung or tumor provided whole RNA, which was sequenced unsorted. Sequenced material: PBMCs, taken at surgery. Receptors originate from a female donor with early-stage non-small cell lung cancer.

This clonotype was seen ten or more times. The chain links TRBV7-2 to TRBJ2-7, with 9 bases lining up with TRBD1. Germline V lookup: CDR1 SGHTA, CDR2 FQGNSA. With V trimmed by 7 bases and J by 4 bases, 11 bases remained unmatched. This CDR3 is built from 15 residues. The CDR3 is CASTLGGQGNYEQYF. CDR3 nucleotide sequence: TGTGCCAGCACCCTGGGGGGACAGGGTAATTACGAGCAGTACTTC.

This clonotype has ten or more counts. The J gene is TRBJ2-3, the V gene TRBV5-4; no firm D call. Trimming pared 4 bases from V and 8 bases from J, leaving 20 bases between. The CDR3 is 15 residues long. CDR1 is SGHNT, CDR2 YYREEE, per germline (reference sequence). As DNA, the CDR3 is TGTGCCAGCAGCCCCGACCCCTTGACGCCCGCTACGCAGTATTTT. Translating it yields CASSPDPLTPATQYF. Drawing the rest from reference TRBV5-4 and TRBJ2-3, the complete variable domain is ETGVTQSPTHLIKTRGQQVTLRCSSQSGHNTVSWYQQALGQGPQFIFQYYREEENGRGNFPPRFSGLQFPNYSSELNVNALELDDSALYLCASSPDPLTPATQYFGPGTRLTVL.

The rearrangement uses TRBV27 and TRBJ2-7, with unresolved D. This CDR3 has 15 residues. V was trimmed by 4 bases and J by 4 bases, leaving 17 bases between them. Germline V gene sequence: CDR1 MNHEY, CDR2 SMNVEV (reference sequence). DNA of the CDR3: TGTGCCAGCAGTTGGAGTGGCTCGCTAAAATACGAGCAGTACTTC. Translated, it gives CASSWSGSLKYEQYF.

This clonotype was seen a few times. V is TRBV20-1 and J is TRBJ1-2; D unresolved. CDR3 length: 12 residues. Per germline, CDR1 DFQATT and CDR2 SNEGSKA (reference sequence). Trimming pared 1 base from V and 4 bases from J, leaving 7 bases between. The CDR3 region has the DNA TGCAGTGCTAGAGGCACGATCTATGGCTACACCTTC. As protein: CSARGTIYGYTF.

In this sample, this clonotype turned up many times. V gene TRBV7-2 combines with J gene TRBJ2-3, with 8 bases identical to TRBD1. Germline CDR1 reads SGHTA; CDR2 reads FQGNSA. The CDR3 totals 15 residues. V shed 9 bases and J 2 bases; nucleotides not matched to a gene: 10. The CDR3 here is CASASGGEDTDTQYF. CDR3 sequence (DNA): TGTGCCAGTGCCTCAGGGGGCGAAGACACAGATACGCAGTATTTT.

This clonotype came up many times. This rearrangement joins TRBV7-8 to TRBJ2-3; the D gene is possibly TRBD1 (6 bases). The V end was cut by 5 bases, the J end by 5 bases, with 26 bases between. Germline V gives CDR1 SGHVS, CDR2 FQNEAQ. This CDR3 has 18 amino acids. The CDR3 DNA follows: TGTGCCAGCAGCCAGCCTAGTAGGGTCACAGGGTTGATAGATACGCAGTATTTT. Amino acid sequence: CASSQPSRVTGLIDTQYF.

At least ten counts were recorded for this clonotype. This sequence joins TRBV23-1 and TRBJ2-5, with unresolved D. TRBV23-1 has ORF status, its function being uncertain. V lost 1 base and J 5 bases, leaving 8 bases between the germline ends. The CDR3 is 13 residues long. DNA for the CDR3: TGCGCCAGCAGTCAATTCATTCGGGAGACCCAGTACTTC. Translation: CASSQFIRETQYF.

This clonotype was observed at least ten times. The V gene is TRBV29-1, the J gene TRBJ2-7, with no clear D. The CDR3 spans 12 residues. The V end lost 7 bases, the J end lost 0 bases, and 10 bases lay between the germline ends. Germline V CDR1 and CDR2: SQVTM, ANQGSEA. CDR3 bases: TGCAGCGGATGGGATAGCTCCTACGAGCAGTACTTC. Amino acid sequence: CSGWDSSYEQYF.

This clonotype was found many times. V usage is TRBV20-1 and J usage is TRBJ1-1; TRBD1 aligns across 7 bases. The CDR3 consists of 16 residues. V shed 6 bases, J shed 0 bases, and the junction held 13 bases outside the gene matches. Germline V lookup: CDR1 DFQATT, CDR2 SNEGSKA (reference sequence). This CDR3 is CSAPRKGGSLNTEAFF. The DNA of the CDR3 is TGCAGTGCCCCCCGAAAAGGGGGCTCCCTGAACACTGAAGCTTTCTTT.

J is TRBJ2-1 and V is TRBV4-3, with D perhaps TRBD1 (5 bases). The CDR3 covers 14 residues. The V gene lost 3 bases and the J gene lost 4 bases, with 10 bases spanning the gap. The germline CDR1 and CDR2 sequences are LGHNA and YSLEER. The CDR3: CASSQDRQYNEQFF. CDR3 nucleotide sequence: TGCGCCAGCAGCCAGGACCGACAGTACAATGAGCAGTTCTTC.

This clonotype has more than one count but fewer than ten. The CDR3 protein is CSATRAYSNQPQHF. The CDR3 bases are TGCAGTGCTACCCGGGCCTATAGCAATCAGCCCCAGCATTTT. The rearrangement links TRBV20-1 to TRBJ1-5; no reliable D call. The CDR3 covers 14 residues. The germline gives CDR1 DFQATT, CDR2 SNEGSKA (reference sequence). Trimming stripped 4 bases from V and 0 bases from J, with 10 bases between.

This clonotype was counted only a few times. CDR3: CASSYPTSTEAFF. Written as DNA, the CDR3 is TGTGCCAGCAGTTACCCCACCAGCACTGAAGCTTTCTTT. This sequence joins TRBV6-2 or TRBV6-3 and TRBJ1-1; D is ambiguous. The CDR3 is made up of 13 amino acids. Between the trimmed V and J ends, which lost 2 bases and 4 bases, there was a span of 8 bases. Germline CDR1 reads MNHEY; CDR2 reads SVGEGT.

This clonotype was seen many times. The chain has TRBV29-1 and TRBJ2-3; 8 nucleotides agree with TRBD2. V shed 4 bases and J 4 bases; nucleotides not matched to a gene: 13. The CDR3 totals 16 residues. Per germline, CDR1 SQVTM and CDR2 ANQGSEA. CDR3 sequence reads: CSVVLKGLGGPDTQYF. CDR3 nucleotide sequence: TGCAGCGTTGTGTTAAAGGGACTAGGAGGTCCAGATACGCAGTATTTT.

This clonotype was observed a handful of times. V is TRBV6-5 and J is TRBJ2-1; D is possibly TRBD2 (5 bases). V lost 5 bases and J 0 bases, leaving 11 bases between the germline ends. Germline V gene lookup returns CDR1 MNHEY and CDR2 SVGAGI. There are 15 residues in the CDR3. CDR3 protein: CASSLGEYSYNEQFF. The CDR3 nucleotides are TGTGCCAGCAGTCTCGGGGAGTACTCCTACAATGAGCAGTTCTTC.

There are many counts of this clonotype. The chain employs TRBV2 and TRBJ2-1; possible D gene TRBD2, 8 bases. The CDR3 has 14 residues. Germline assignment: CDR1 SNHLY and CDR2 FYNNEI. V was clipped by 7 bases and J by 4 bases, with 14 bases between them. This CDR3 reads CASIREGAYNEQFF. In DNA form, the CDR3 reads TGTGCCAGCATTCGGGAGGGGGCATACAATGAGCAGTTCTTC.

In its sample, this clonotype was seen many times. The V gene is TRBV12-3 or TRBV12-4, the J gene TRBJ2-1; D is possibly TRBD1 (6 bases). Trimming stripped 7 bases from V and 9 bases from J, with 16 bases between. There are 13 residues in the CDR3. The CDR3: CASTYRVVGEQFF. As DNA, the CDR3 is TGTGCCAGCACTTACAGGGTCGTAGGTGAGCAGTTCTTC.

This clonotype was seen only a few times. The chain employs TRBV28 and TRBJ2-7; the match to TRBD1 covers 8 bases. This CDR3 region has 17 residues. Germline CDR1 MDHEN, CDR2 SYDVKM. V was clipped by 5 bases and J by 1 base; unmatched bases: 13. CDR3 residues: CASSGVWTGIYSYEQYF. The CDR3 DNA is TGTGCCAGCAGTGGCGTCTGGACAGGGATATATTCCTACGAGCAGTACTTC.